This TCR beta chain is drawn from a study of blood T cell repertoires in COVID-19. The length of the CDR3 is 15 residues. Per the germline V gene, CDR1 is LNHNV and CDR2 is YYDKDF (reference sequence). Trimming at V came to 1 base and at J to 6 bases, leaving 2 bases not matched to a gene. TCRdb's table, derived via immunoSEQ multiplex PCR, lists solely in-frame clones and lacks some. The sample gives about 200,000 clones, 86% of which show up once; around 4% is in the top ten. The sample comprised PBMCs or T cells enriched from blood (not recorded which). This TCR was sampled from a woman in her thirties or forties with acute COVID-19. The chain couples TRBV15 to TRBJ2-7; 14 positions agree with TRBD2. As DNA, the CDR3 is TGTGCCACCAGCAGAGTTGGACTAGCGGGGGGCGAGCAGTACTTC. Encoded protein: CATSRVGLAGGEQYF.